These 31 T cell receptor beta chains came from one sample sequenced in a study of T-cell reconstitution after alpha-beta-depleted transplantation in children. Unique molecular identifiers tagged the TCRbeta library. TCRdb recomputed calls from the PCR reads with MiXCR, one row per CDR3 protein. The repertoire holds some 240,000 distinct CDR3 sequences, about 12% seen once, with over 2.5% in the top ten. Sequencing used PBMCs from the stem cell graft donor, obtained from the stem cell graft. Receptors originate from a human donor who donated a stem cell graft to a child with acute lymphoblastic leukemia.

This clonotype has a count of ten or more. The chain joins TRBV27 to TRBJ2-1; a weak D match, TRBD2 (5 bases). This CDR3 spans 15 amino acids. Trimming pared 6 bases from V and 2 bases from J, leaving 14 bases between. Looked up from germline, CDR1 is MNHEY and CDR2 is SMNVEV (reference sequence). Here the CDR3 reads CASRASGYAYNEQFF. DNA for the CDR3: TGTGCCAGCAGGGCGAGCGGTTATGCCTACAATGAGCAGTTCTTC.

J is TRBJ2-1 and V is TRBV4-3; 7 bases map to TRBD2. With 1 base clipped from V and 5 bases from J, the junction kept 11 bases outside the gene matches. Germline loops: CDR1 LGHNA, CDR2 YSLEER. This CDR3 has 17 residues. The CDR3 sequence is CASSQGPPGRGDNEQFF. CDR3 DNA sequence: TGCGCCAGCAGCCAAGGCCCCCCGGGGAGGGGCGACAATGAGCAGTTCTTC.

This clonotype was found many times. The chain couples TRBV12-3 or TRBV12-4 to TRBJ1-5; TRBD1 might be the D (5 bases). V lost 6 bases and J 4 bases, leaving 19 bases between the germline ends. The CDR3 loop spans 16 amino acids. The CDR3 protein is CASSRESVGGNQPQHF. As DNA, the CDR3 is TGTGCCAGCAGCCGGGAATCGGTTGGGGGGAATCAGCCCCAGCATTTT.

Turning to this clonotype: A read error is likely, as this CDR3 ends without the conserved phenylalanine or tryptophan. The rearrangement links TRBV11-2 to TRBJ2-1, with TRBD2 identical over 7 bases. The germline V gene encodes CDR1 SGHAT and CDR2 FQNNGV. The CDR3 is 18 amino acids. V lost 6 bases and J lost 1; bases outside the gene matches: 15. CDR3 DNA sequence: TGTGCCAGCAGTAATGTGGGAGGGCTTGAAAGGTCCTACAATGAGCAGTTCTTG. The encoded protein is CASSNVGGLERSYNEQFL.

This clonotype showed up many times. The chain joins TRBV7-9 to TRBJ2-2; the D is unclear. Germline V CDR1 and CDR2: SEHNR, FQNEAQ (reference sequence). The CDR3 is 15 amino acids. The V end lost 5 bases, the J end lost 4 bases, and 14 bases lay between the germline ends. The CDR3 here is CASSPPARTTGELFF. The CDR3 bases are TGTGCCAGCAGCCCCCCGGCCCGAACCACCGGGGAGCTGTTTTTT.

This clonotype occurred many times. J is TRBJ1-1 and V is TRBV7-2; D is undetermined. The CDR3 loop spans 15 amino acids. CDR1 and CDR2 from the germline V gene are SGHTA and FQGNSA. V gave up 0 bases and J gave up 0 bases, with 8 bases separating them. The CDR3 nucleotides read TGTGCCAGCAGCTTAGCGCTGGGGATGAACACTGAAGCTTTCTTT. Encoded protein: CASSLALGMNTEAFF.

In its sample, this clonotype was seen many times. The chain links TRBV9 to TRBJ1-5; D uncertain. Germline CDR1 reads SGDLS; CDR2 reads YYNGEE. V lost 0 bases and J 7 bases, leaving 11 bases between the germline ends. This CDR3 spans 14 amino acids. The CDR3 protein is CASSVGSGFQPQHF. The CDR3 DNA sequence: TGTGCCAGCAGCGTAGGGTCCGGGTTCCAGCCCCAGCATTTT.

This clonotype was observed many times. The genes are TRBV20-1 and TRBJ2-4, with 10 bases that match TRBD1. The CDR3 has 14 amino acids. The V gene end was trimmed by 7 bases and the J gene end by 2 bases; junction bases not matched to a gene: 5. Germline lookup yields CDR1 DFQATT and CDR2 SNEGSKA (reference sequence). This chain's CDR3 is CSVDRGLSKNIQYF. The CDR3, as DNA: TGCAGTGTTGACAGGGGGCTGTCCAAAAACATTCAGTACTTC.

This clonotype was observed at least ten times. The chain uses TRBV6-1 and TRBJ2-3; the D gene is possibly TRBD1 (5 bases). CDR1 and CDR2 from the germline V gene are MNHNS and SASEGT. The germline V and J ends were trimmed by 4 bases and 0 bases, with 14 bases remaining between them. The CDR3 loop spans 16 amino acids. The DNA of the CDR3 is TGTGCCAGCAGTGTGTTTAGGAGACAGAGCACAGATACGCAGTATTTT. As protein: CASSVFRRQSTDTQYF.

The V gene is TRBV18, the J gene TRBJ2-4; 14 bases align to TRBD2. This CDR3 has 17 residues. V trimming: 6 bases; J trimming: 5 bases; junction bases outside the gene matches: 9. Germline loops: CDR1 KGHSH, CDR2 LQKENI. CDR3 amino acids: CASSLRLAGGDENIQYF. CDR3 coding DNA: TGTGCCAGCTCCCTTAGACTAGCGGGAGGGGACGAAAACATTCAGTACTTC.

In its sample, this clonotype was seen many times. V and J are TRBV5-1 and TRBJ1-2, with TRBD1 identical over 9 bases. The trim removed 5 bases at V and 8 bases at J, leaving 4 bases unmatched. CDR3 size: 12 residues. CDR1 and CDR2 from the germline V gene are SGHRS and YFSETQ. The DNA of the CDR3 is TGCGCCAGCAGGGGACAGGGAGCGGGCTACACCTTC. Its protein product is CASRGQGAGYTF.

This clonotype was seen many times. The chain employs TRBV25-1 and TRBJ2-1; 7 bases line up with TRBD1. With 3 bases clipped from V and 5 bases from J, the junction kept 7 bases outside the gene matches. CDR1 and CDR2 from the germline V gene are MGHDK and SYGVNS. This CDR3 spans 15 amino acids. As DNA, the CDR3 is TGTGCCAGCAGTGAGAGAGGGGGCGGCCACAATGAGCAGTTCTTC. Translating gives CASSERGGGHNEQFF.

The chain is built from TRBV5-4 and TRBJ2-7; a weak D match, TRBD1 (6 bases). The CDR3 is 12 residues long. Trimming cost V 4 bases and J 4 bases, with 9 bases left between them. Germline V gives CDR1 SGHNT, CDR2 YYREEE (reference sequence). The CDR3 DNA reads TGTGCCAGCAGCGAAACAGGGTACGAGCAGTACTTC. It encodes CASSETGYEQYF.

This clonotype was observed a handful of times. The chain joins TRBV15 to TRBJ2-1; 8 bases agree with TRBD2. The ends lost 0 bases at V and 8 bases at J; junction bases unmatched: 9. Per germline, CDR1 LNHNV and CDR2 YYDKDF (reference sequence). The CDR3 spans 16 residues. The CDR3 nucleotides read TGTGCCACCAGCAGAGAGGGAACAAGCGGGGGCTATGAGCAGTTCTTC. Protein: CATSREGTSGGYEQFF.

Many counts were recorded for this clonotype. V usage is TRBV28 and J usage is TRBJ1-1, with D perhaps TRBD1 (5 bases). This CDR3 has 13 residues. The germline V gene encodes CDR1 MDHEN and CDR2 SYDVKM. The V gene lost 11 bases and the J gene lost 4 bases, with 17 bases spanning the gap. Here the CDR3 reads CASCPQGGTEAFF. CDR3 nucleotides: TGTGCCTCCTGCCCTCAGGGTGGCACTGAAGCTTTCTTT.

This clonotype came up many times. The chain has TRBV20-1 and TRBJ2-5, with 10 positions matching TRBD2. The junction had 5 bases not matched to a gene; V was cut back by 0 bases and J by 7 bases. Germline V gene sequence: CDR1 DFQATT, CDR2 SNEGSKA (reference sequence). The CDR3 is 14 residues long. DNA of the CDR3: TGCAGTGCTAGAGATCTAGCGGGGGAGAGGACCCAGTACTTC. This gives the protein CSARDLAGERTQYF.

The V call is TRBV19, the J call TRBJ1-1, with D uncertain. Trimming shortened V by 3 bases and J by 4 bases, and 21 bases separated the two germline ends. The CDR3 sequence is 17 residues long. Germline V lookup: CDR1 LNHDA, CDR2 SQIVND (reference sequence). CDR3 coding DNA: TGTGCCAGTAGTATCGGGGTCACCGGGAATGGTGTCACTGAAGCTTTCTTT. Its translation: CASSIGVTGNGVTEAFF. The full variable domain, completed using reference TRBV19 and TRBJ1-1, is DGGITQSPKYLFRKEGQNVTLSCEQNLNHDAMYWYRQDPGQGLRLIYYSQIVNDFQKGDIAEGYSVSREKKESFPLTVTSAQKNPTAFYLCASSIGVTGNGVTEAFFGQGTRLTVV.

This clonotype showed up just a few times. The rearrangement joins TRBV10-3 to TRBJ1-3; 7 nucleotides match TRBD1. Trimming took 6 bases from V and 1 from J; bases not matched to a gene: 18. The CDR3 has 19 residues. From germline, CDR1 is ENHRY and CDR2 SYGVKD. The CDR3 nucleotides read TGTGCCATCAGCGCTACCTTTAAAACAGGGGAGAAGTCTGGAAACACCATATATTTT. It yields the protein CAISATFKTGEKSGNTIYF.

The V gene is TRBV29-1, the J gene TRBJ2-1, with 9 bases matching TRBD2. The V and J ends lost 7 bases and 4 bases, in that order; junction bases with no gene match: 5. Per the germline V gene, CDR1 is SQVTM and CDR2 is ANQGSEA. CDR3 length: 13 amino acids. CDR3 bases: TGCAGCGGGCGGGAGGGGGATTACAATGAGCAGTTCTTC. It encodes CSGREGDYNEQFF.

This clonotype has at least ten counts. The chain combines TRBV20-1 with TRBJ1-5; D remains unclear. Germline V gene data show CDR1 as DFQATT and CDR2 as SNEGSKA (reference sequence). Trimming removed 0 bases from V and 3 bases from J, with 6 bases in between. This CDR3 has 13 residues. The CDR3 here is CSARESVNQPQHF. The CDR3 DNA is TGCAGTGCTAGAGAGTCAGTCAATCAGCCCCAGCATTTT.

The chain is built from TRBV5-6 and TRBJ1-5; 9 bases are shared with TRBD1. The germline CDR1 and CDR2 sequences are SGHDT and YYEEEE. CDR3 size: 16 residues. Trimming removed 4 bases from V and 2 bases from J; junction bases left unmatched: 7. CDR3 residues: CASSLRQGGGNQPQHF. The CDR3 region has the DNA TGTGCCAGCAGCCTAAGACAGGGGGGGGGCAATCAGCCCCAGCATTTT.

This clonotype was detected many times. The V call is TRBV7-8, the J call TRBJ2-3; 9 bases match TRBD1. V trimming: 5 bases; J trimming: 5 bases; junction bases outside the gene matches: 11. Germline V gives CDR1 SGHVS, CDR2 FQNEAQ. This CDR3 has 16 amino acids. Written as DNA, the CDR3 is TGTGCCAGCAGCGCTACGGGACAGGGTATGGAAGATACGCAGTATTTT. Residues: CASSATGQGMEDTQYF.

This clonotype appeared many times. This chain uses TRBV7-8 with TRBJ2-1, with D possibly matching TRBD1 (5 bases). The CDR3 has 12 amino acids. The V gene's germline CDR1 is SGHVS and CDR2 FQNEAQ. Deletions cut 1 base from V and 7 bases from J, with 5 bases between. The CDR3 region has the DNA TGTGCCAGCAGCTTAGGACAGAATGAGCAGTTCTTC. Protein sequence: CASSLGQNEQFF. Supplemented by reference TRBV7-8 and TRBJ2-1, the full variable domain reads GAGVSQSPRYKVAKRGQDVALRCDPISGHVSLFWYQQALGQGPEFLTYFQNEAQLDKSGLPSDRFFAERPEGSVSTLKIQRTQQEDSAVYLCASSLGQNEQFFGPGTRLTVL.

Only a few counts were recorded for this clonotype. The V and J genes are TRBV4-3 and TRBJ2-7; 8 bases match TRBD2. CDR1 and CDR2 (germline): LGHNA, YSLEER. The V segment lost 0 bases and the J segment 2 bases; nucleotides outside the gene matches: 3. This CDR3 contains 15 residues. The CDR3 DNA reads TGCGCCAGCAGCCAAGACGGGGGGGCACCCTACGAGCAGTACTTC. Its protein is CASSQDGGAPYEQYF.

This clonotype was observed at least ten times. J is TRBJ2-3 and V is TRBV20-1; D perhaps matches TRBD2 (6 bases). V was cut by 4 bases and J by 0 bases, with 17 bases left in between. This CDR3 contains 16 residues. Germline V gene data show CDR1 as DFQATT and CDR2 as SNEGSKA (reference sequence). For the CDR3, the DNA is TGCAGTGCTAAGCGGGTTGGGATTCCAAGCACAGATACGCAGTATTTT. It codes for CSAKRVGIPSTDTQYF.

In the case of this clonotype: With a much larger clone just one base away, this may be a read error. The chain carries TRBV28 and TRBJ2-5, with D perhaps TRBD1 (6 bases). The V and J ends lost 4 bases and 5 bases respectively, with 17 bases between them. This CDR3 is 15 amino acids long. Looked up from germline, CDR1 is MDHEN and CDR2 is SYDVKM. DNA of the CDR3: TGTGCCAGCAGTTACCTGGGGGCAGTCCATGAGACCCAGTACTTC. Translation gives CASSYLGAVHETQYF.

This clonotype was counted many times. This rearrangement joins TRBV24-1 to TRBJ1-2; D might be TRBD1 (5 bases). The CDR3 covers 14 residues. Per germline, CDR1 KGHDR and CDR2 SFDVKD. Trimming stripped 4 bases from V and 7 bases from J, with 15 bases between. In DNA form, the CDR3 reads TGTGCCACCAGTGAAGGACTAGGGGCGAGTGGCTACACCTTC. Protein: CATSEGLGASGYTF.

This clonotype occurred many times. CDR3 loop: CSARVLVGGGGPQETQYF. CDR3 nucleotides: TGCAGTGCTAGAGTATTAGTAGGCGGCGGGGGCCCCCAAGAGACCCAGTACTTC. This sequence joins TRBV20-1 and TRBJ2-5; D possibly corresponds to TRBD2 (7 bases). The V gene's germline CDR1 is DFQATT and CDR2 SNEGSKA (reference sequence). V was clipped by 1 base and J by 1 base, with 22 bases between them. The CDR3 length is 18 residues.

This clonotype was seen many times. The chain uses TRBV11-3 and TRBJ2-1; 8 bases match TRBD2. The CDR3 contains 15 residues. The V segment lost 5 bases and the J segment 8 bases; nucleotides outside the gene matches: 11. CDR1 is SGHNT and CDR2 is YENEEA in the germline V gene. CDR3 sequence (DNA): TGTGCCAGCAGCCCCGGGACTAGTAAGGGGGATGAGCAGTTCTTC. Translating it yields CASSPGTSKGDEQFF.

The sample holds many counts of this clonotype. The chain employs TRBV6-2 or TRBV6-3 and TRBJ2-1, with D unclear. The CDR3 is made up of 15 amino acids. Trimming cost V 0 bases and J 1 base, with 7 bases left between them. Germline-derived CDR1 and CDR2 are MNHEY and SVGEGT. The CDR3 region is CASSYSAGSYNEQFF. As DNA, the CDR3 is TGTGCCAGCAGTTACTCGGCAGGTTCCTACAATGAGCAGTTCTTC.

On this clonotype: A read error is possible here, since a much larger clone lies one base away. The chain employs TRBV10-3 and TRBJ2-7; D gene uncertain. The CDR3 length is 14 residues. CDR1 is ENHRY and CDR2 is SYGVKD in the germline V gene. V was clipped by 6 bases and J by 6 bases, with 18 bases between them. For the CDR3, the DNA is TGTGCCATCAGGGGGTCCGAGGTTTTCACCGAGCAGTACTTC. This codes for CAIRGSEVFTEQYF.